This record covers a single TCR beta chain. This record comes from a study of blood T cell repertoires in COVID-19. Across the whole study: T cells, B-cell-depleted T cells, or PBMCs supplied cDNA or gDNA.

CDR3 length: 13 residues. Trimming removed 3 bases at V and 2 bases at J, with 5 bases between. The germline V gene has CDR1 LNHDA and CDR2 SQIVND (reference sequence). As processed by the authors: Reference gene primer amplification gave estimated nucleated cell counts. Clones were sequenced by immunoSEQ multiplex PCR, and TCRdb holds only the in-frame ones, with some missing. V and J calls and clone size are as listed in that table; D and trimming were resolved from the DNA. Among 200,000 to 250,000 clones, about 83% were seen once, and the ten largest hold 9% to 15%. Specimen: peripheral blood. This TCR derives from a man of 80 years or more with acute or convalescent COVID-19. The genes are TRBV19 and TRBJ2-1; TRBD1 might be the D (5 bases). The CDR3 coding sequence is TGTGCCAGTAGTATGGACACCTACAATGAGCAGTTCTTC. Protein product: CASSMDTYNEQFF.